One and the same sample provided the 27 T cell receptor beta chains below, sequenced in a study of T cell repertoires in cytomegalovirus infection. The antigens for these receptors are not known. TCRdb redid the calling of the reads with MiXCR, one entry per CDR3 protein. This table has hundreds of thousands of distinct CDR3 sequences, around 31% appearing once. This material consisted of cultured PBMCs, taken from culture after CMV antigen stimulation. The origin of the receptors is a human donor in good health (CMV status not recorded). Some clones in this sample may be carry-over from other donors' samples.

The rearrangement links TRBV6-1 to TRBJ2-3; possibly TRBD2 for D (5 bases). The V gene lost 5 bases and the J gene lost 0 bases, with 18 bases spanning the gap. Germline V lookup: CDR1 MNHNS, CDR2 SASEGT. The CDR3 is 17 residues long. In nucleotides, the CDR3 is TGTGCCAGCAGTCCGCGGCCGAGTAGCGAAAGCACAGATACGCAGTATTTT. Its translation is CASSPRPSSESTDTQYF.

Comments on this clonotype: Germline and junction disagree at one end, which may indicate a read error. J is TRBJ1-5 and V is TRBV19; 7 bases align to TRBD1. The CDR3 is made up of 14 amino acids. Germline V lookup: CDR1 LNHDA, CDR2 SQIVND (reference sequence). In DNA form, the CDR3 reads TGTGCCAGTAGTGTAGACAGGGCCGATCAGCCCCAGCATTTT. Its protein is CASSVDRADQPQHF. Complete variable domain (other parts from reference TRBV19 and TRBJ1-5): DGGITQSPKYLFRKEGQNVTLSCEQNLNHDAMYWYRQDPGQGLRLIYYSQIVNDFQKGDIAEGYSVSREKKESFPLTVTSAQKNPTAFYLCASSVDRADQPQHFGDGTRLSIL.

This clonotype was counted at least ten times. DNA of the CDR3: TGTGCCAGCAGCTATGGACTAGCGGGGTACGAGCAGTACTTC. Its translation: CASSYGLAGYEQYF. The chain uses TRBV7-2 and TRBJ2-7, with 12 bases fitting TRBD2. V shed 4 bases, J shed 4 bases, and the junction held 2 bases outside the gene matches. CDR1 is SGHTA and CDR2 is FQGNSA in the germline V gene. This CDR3 has 14 residues.

This clonotype was seen repeatedly, ten times or more. The chain employs TRBV28 and TRBJ1-1, with D perhaps TRBD1 (5 bases). The CDR3 extends over 17 amino acids. Germline V gives CDR1 MDHEN, CDR2 SYDVKM. Deletions cut 7 bases from V and 3 bases from J, with 24 bases between. CDR3 coding DNA: TGTGCCAGCATCTCCGCCGGGACTCCCATCTCGGACACTGAAGCTTTCTTT. This encodes CASISAGTPISDTEAFF.

The sample holds one count of this clonotype. This chain links TRBV19 with TRBJ2-2, with 8 bases that match TRBD1. Germline V gene data show CDR1 as LNHDA and CDR2 as SQIVND (reference sequence). This CDR3 has 15 residues. The J segment lost 5 bases and the V segment lost 5 bases, leaving 7 bases of the junction unmatched. CDR3 in amino acids: CASSYGQGRTGELFF. Here the CDR3 DNA reads TGTGCCAGTAGTTACGGACAGGGTCGGACCGGGGAGCTGTTTTTT. The variable domain in full, with the rest retrieved from reference TRBV19 and TRBJ2-2, is DGGITQSPKYLFRKEGQNVTLSCEQNLNHDAMYWYRQDPGQGLRLIYYSQIVNDFQKGDIAEGYSVSREKKESFPLTVTSAQKNPTAFYLCASSYGQGRTGELFFGEGSRLTVL.

The chain has TRBV3-1 and TRBJ2-5; D is unresolved. Per germline, CDR1 LGHDT and CDR2 YNNKEL (reference sequence). The CDR3 consists of 12 residues. V was trimmed by 0 bases and J by 8 bases, leaving 7 bases between them. CDR3 loop: CASSQESSTQYF. DNA of the CDR3: TGTGCCAGCAGCCAAGAATCCTCCACCCAGTACTTC.

V and J are TRBV7-9 and TRBJ1-3; D uncertain. V was clipped by 5 bases and J by 0 bases, with 14 bases between them. CDR3 length: 16 amino acids. Germline values: CDR1 SEHNR, CDR2 FQNEAQ (reference sequence). Written as DNA, the CDR3 is TGTGCCAGCAGCCCCGTCGCGGGTCCCTCTGGAAACACCATATATTTT. Its protein product is CASSPVAGPSGNTIYF.

The J gene is TRBJ2-1, the V gene TRBV9, with a weak D call TRBD2 (6 bases). The CDR3 has 14 amino acids. Germline V CDR1 and CDR2: SGDLS, YYNGEE. V lost 0 bases to trimming and J lost 7 bases, with 11 bases between them. CDR3 region: CASSVAGEGNEQFF. CDR3 coding DNA: TGTGCCAGCAGCGTAGCGGGAGAGGGGAATGAGCAGTTCTTC.

This clonotype was seen ten or more times. The chain links TRBV27 to TRBJ2-3, with D perhaps matching TRBD1 or TRBD2 (5 bases each). Germline CDR1 MNHEY, CDR2 SMNVEV (reference sequence). V lost 5 bases, J lost 7 bases, and 22 bases lay in between. The CDR3 runs 16 residues. CDR3 region: CASSPRDLSPKHTQYF. The CDR3 region has the DNA TGTGCCAGCAGTCCAAGGGACCTATCACCTAAGCATACGCAGTATTTT.

In its sample, this clonotype was seen many times. The chain has TRBV6-1 and TRBJ1-5; 7 bases are shared with TRBD1. The V and J ends lost 10 bases and 7 bases, in that order; junction bases with no gene match: 16. Germline CDR1 is MNHNS and CDR2 is SASEGT. This CDR3 has 15 residues. In nucleotides, the CDR3 is TGTGCCACCCTTGTTCTACGACAGGGTGGCCAGCCCCAGCATTTT. This encodes CATLVLRQGGQPQHF.

This chain uses TRBV7-2 with TRBJ2-5; no clear D gene. This CDR3 contains 14 residues. Germline V gene lookup returns CDR1 SGHTA and CDR2 FQGNSA. Trimming stripped 2 bases from V and 2 bases from J, with 9 bases between. The CDR3 loop reads CASSLTSSQETQYF. CDR3 sequence (DNA): TGTGCCAGCAGCTTAACATCATCTCAAGAGACCCAGTACTTC. Supplemented by reference TRBV7-2 and TRBJ2-5, the full variable domain reads GAGVSQSPSNKVTEKGKDVELRCDPISGHTALYWYRQSLGQGLEFLIYFQGNSAPDKSGLPSDRFSAERTGGSVSTLTIQRTQQEDSAVYLCASSLTSSQETQYFGPGTRLLVL.

This chain uses TRBV7-8 with TRBJ2-7; no firm D call. Germline CDR1 reads SGHVS; CDR2 reads FQNEAQ. V lost 4 bases and J 3 bases, leaving 7 bases between the germline ends. This CDR3 spans 12 amino acids. The CDR3 here is CASSSNRYEQYF. CDR3 DNA: TGTGCCAGCAGCTCAAACCGCTACGAGCAGTACTTC. The whole variable domain, filled in from reference TRBV7-8 and TRBJ2-7, reads GAGVSQSPRYKVAKRGQDVALRCDPISGHVSLFWYQQALGQGPEFLTYFQNEAQLDKSGLPSDRFFAERPEGSVSTLKIQRTQQEDSAVYLCASSSNRYEQYFGPGTRLTVT.

V usage is TRBV7-2 and J usage is TRBJ2-2, with D possibly TRBD1 on 5 matching bases. Trimming stripped 2 bases from V and 6 bases from J, with 13 bases between. CDR1 is SGHTA and CDR2 is FQGNSA in the germline V gene. This CDR3 region has 15 residues. CDR3 DNA sequence: TGTGCCAGCAGCTTATTAGGGTCAGGGTCCGGGGAGCTGTTTTTT. This encodes CASSLLGSGSGELFF.

This clonotype was seen only a few times. The chain has TRBV19 and TRBJ1-5; tentative D call: TRBD1 (6 bases). CDR1 is LNHDA and CDR2 is SQIVND in the germline V gene (reference sequence). The CDR3 runs 15 residues. Trimming stripped 6 bases from V and 5 bases from J, with 17 bases between. Here the CDR3 DNA reads TGTGCCAGTAGCCGTTTAGGACAGAACTATCAGCCCCAGCATTTT. Protein: CASSRLGQNYQPQHF.

This clonotype has a handful of counts. The chain has TRBV20-1 and TRBJ2-1; 8 nucleotides line up with TRBD1. CDR1 and CDR2 (germline): DFQATT, SNEGSKA (reference sequence). Trimming removed 2 bases from V and 1 base from J; junction bases left unmatched: 7. The CDR3 totals 16 residues. CDR3 region: CSARWADRASYNEQFF. The CDR3, as DNA: TGCAGTGCTAGATGGGCGGACAGGGCATCCTACAATGAGCAGTTCTTC.

V usage is TRBV7-9 and J usage is TRBJ2-7; no clear D. The CDR3 has 11 amino acids. Trimming left V 5 bases short and J 3 bases short, with 5 bases between. CDR1 SEHNR and CDR2 FQNEAQ come from the germline V gene (reference sequence). CDR3 bases: TGTGCCAGCAGCCCTATCTACGAGCAGTACTTC. It yields the protein CASSPIYEQYF. Variable domain in full (rest from reference TRBV7-9 and TRBJ2-7): DTGVSQNPRHKITKRGQNVTFRCDPISEHNRLYWYRQTLGQGPEFLTYFQNEAQLEKSRLLSDRFSAERPKGSFSTLEIQRTEQGDSAMYLCASSPIYEQYFGPGTRLTVT.

This clonotype appeared many times. The gene calls are TRBV7-2 and TRBJ1-3; D is unclear. The germline V and J ends were trimmed by 5 bases and 3 bases, with 14 bases remaining between them. The CDR3 loop spans 15 amino acids. Germline V gene lookup returns CDR1 SGHTA and CDR2 FQGNSA. The CDR3 here is CASSPPSFVGNTIYF. CDR3 bases: TGTGCCAGCAGCCCTCCGTCCTTCGTTGGAAACACCATATATTTT. Complete variable domain (other parts from reference TRBV7-2 and TRBJ1-3): GAGVSQSPSNKVTEKGKDVELRCDPISGHTALYWYRQSLGQGLEFLIYFQGNSAPDKSGLPSDRFSAERTGGSVSTLTIQRTQQEDSAVYLCASSPPSFVGNTIYFGEGSWLTVV.

This clonotype was picked up a small number of times. The V and J genes are TRBV7-8 and TRBJ2-2, with no clear D. Germline V gives CDR1 SGHVS, CDR2 FQNEAQ. Trimming shortened V by 5 bases and J by 0 bases, and 13 bases separated the two germline ends. This CDR3 comprises 16 residues. CDR3 in DNA: TGTGCCAGCAGCCCCAGCAGACGGGCGAACACCGGGGAGCTGTTTTTT. Translated: CASSPSRRANTGELFF.

V gene TRBV20-1 combines with J gene TRBJ2-7; 7 nucleotides align to TRBD1. V lost 2 bases and J lost 0; bases outside the gene matches: 4. There are 14 residues in the CDR3. Germline V gene sequence: CDR1 DFQATT, CDR2 SNEGSKA (reference sequence). The CDR3 DNA sequence: TGCAGTGCTAGACCAGGGGGAAGCTCCTACGAGCAGTACTTC. Translated, it gives CSARPGGSSYEQYF.

In DNA form, the CDR3 reads TGCAGTGCTAGTGGGCAGGGAGCTGGCTACACCTTC. Translated, it gives CSASGQGAGYTF. The chain links TRBV20-1 to TRBJ1-2; possible D gene TRBD1, 5 bases. Trimming cost V 3 bases and J 7 bases, with 12 bases left between them. The CDR3 consists of 12 residues. Per germline, CDR1 DFQATT and CDR2 SNEGSKA (reference sequence).

This chain links TRBV5-4 with TRBJ2-1, with 7 bases aligning to TRBD2. The CDR3 is made up of 15 amino acids. J gave up 5 bases and V 0 bases, and 5 bases lay outside the gene matches. Looked up from germline, CDR1 is SGHNT and CDR2 is YYREEE (reference sequence). CDR3 DNA: TGTGCCAGCAGCTTGGCCTGGGGGGGGGACAATGAGCAGTTCTTC. Translating it yields CASSLAWGGDNEQFF.

This chain links TRBV5-3 with TRBJ1-2; D not resolved. TRBV5-3 is given ORF status, its function remaining uncertain. The CDR3 is made up of 14 amino acids. Trimming took 8 bases from V and 7 from J, leaving 21 bases between them. DNA of the CDR3: TGTGCCAGCAGCGCTTGGGTCGCAGGCGGTGGCTACACCTTC. Amino acid sequence: CASSAWVAGGGYTF.

The chain carries TRBV7-2 and TRBJ2-7, with 10 nucleotides matching TRBD2. V trimming: 2 bases; J trimming: 0 bases; junction bases outside the gene matches: 13. The CDR3 extends over 19 amino acids. Germline assignment: CDR1 SGHTA and CDR2 FQGNSA. This CDR3 is CASSLSTAGGPGSSYEQYF. Written as DNA, the CDR3 is TGTGCCAGCAGCTTAAGTACAGCGGGAGGGCCCGGCAGCTCCTACGAGCAGTACTTC.

The rearrangement uses TRBV7-6 and TRBJ2-7; D might be TRBD2 (5 bases). Per the germline V gene, CDR1 is SGHVS and CDR2 is FNYEAQ. Deletions cut 5 bases from V and 0 bases from J, with 14 bases between. The CDR3 contains 15 residues. The CDR3 bases are TGTGCCAGCAGCCCCTCGGACTCAAACTCCTACGAGCAGTACTTC. It is translated as CASSPSDSNSYEQYF.

Only a few counts were recorded for this clonotype. V usage is TRBV4-1 and J usage is TRBJ1-6, with 9 bases that match TRBD1. The CDR3 length is 17 residues. From germline, CDR1 is MGHRA and CDR2 YSYEKL. The ends lost 1 base at V and 10 bases at J; junction bases unmatched: 11. The CDR3 sequence is CASSQGSLGTGRSPLHF. The CDR3 coding sequence is TGCGCCAGCAGCCAAGGCTCCCTCGGGACAGGGCGGTCACCCCTCCACTTT.

V usage is TRBV4-2 and J usage is TRBJ2-1; 8 positions agree with TRBD1. From germline, CDR1 is LGHNA and CDR2 YNFKEQ. V lost 4 bases to trimming and J lost 10 bases; unmatched junction nucleotides: 12. This CDR3 has 15 residues. The CDR3 nucleotides are TGTGCCAGCAGCCCCCGGTTAGCAGGGGGCAAAGAGCAGTTCTTC. It encodes CASSPRLAGGKEQFF.

The rearrangement joins TRBV4-1 to TRBJ2-1; 10 nucleotides line up with TRBD2. The V gene's germline CDR1 is MGHRA and CDR2 YSYEKL. This CDR3 comprises 14 residues. V was clipped by 3 bases and J by 7 bases; unmatched bases: 3. The CDR3 protein is CASSQPGLANEQFF. Written as DNA, the CDR3 is TGCGCCAGCAGCCAGCCGGGACTAGCGAATGAGCAGTTCTTC.